The 22 T cell receptor beta chains below were found in one sample sequenced in a study of T cell responses to AZD1222 COVID-19 vaccine. Sequencing was performed with immunoSEQ multiplex PCR; in TCRdb, only in-frame clones are kept and a portion is missing. Of under 150,000 clones listed, more than 85% were seen once; the top ten hold 1.5% to 2%. Specimen: peripheral blood, collected on day 0 of AZD1222 vaccination. Receptors originate from an adult in good health.

V and J are TRBV4-1 and TRBJ1-5; D possibly corresponds to TRBD1 (5 bases). This CDR3 comprises 13 residues. Trimming pared 5 bases from V and 6 bases from J, leaving 11 bases between. Germline CDR1 MGHRA, CDR2 YSYEKL. CDR3: CASSGQGSQPQHF. Here the CDR3 DNA reads TGCGCCAGCAGCGGCCAGGGCAGTCAGCCCCAGCATTTT.

The gene calls are TRBV4-2 and TRBJ2-7, with TRBD2 matching 7 bases. V lost 1 base to trimming and J lost 7 bases; unmatched junction nucleotides: 7. CDR3 length: 14 residues. Germline loops: CDR1 LGHNA, CDR2 YNFKEQ. CDR3 in DNA: TGTGCCAGCAGCCAAGGACGGGAGGCTGGGGAGCAGTACTTC. Protein: CASSQGREAGEQYF.

The V and J genes are TRBV6-2 or TRBV6-3 and TRBJ2-1, with 8 positions matching TRBD1. This CDR3 contains 18 residues. After removal of 2 bases from V and 0 bases from J, the junction contained 9 bases not matched to a gene. Germline CDR1 and CDR2: MNHEY and SVGEGT. CDR3 DNA: TGTGCCAGCAGTTACACGACAGGGGACAAGAGCTCCTACAATGAGCAGTTCTTC. Its protein product is CASSYTTGDKSSYNEQFF.

In the case of this clone: An end of the junction differs from the germline gene, which may be a read error. The rearrangement joins TRBV12-3 or TRBV12-4 to TRBJ1-5; tentatively, D is TRBD1 (6 bases). The CDR3 consists of 13 residues. This CDR3 is CASSLGRGAGPFF. In DNA, the CDR3 is TGTGCCAGCAGTTTAGGCAGGGGCGCGGGACCATTTTTT.

The rearrangement uses TRBV4-3 and TRBJ1-2; D unresolved. V was pared by 0 bases and J by 4 bases, with 15 bases between. The CDR3 contains 16 residues. Germline V lookup: CDR1 LGHNA, CDR2 YSLEER. CDR3 DNA sequence: TGCGCCAGCAGCCAAGAGGGGATTTCGGCCAGCTATGGCTACACCTTC. This codes for CASSQEGISASYGYTF.

The CDR3 DNA reads TGTGCCAGCAGTTACGGGCAGGGCGGCTATGGCTACACCTTC. It encodes CASSYGQGGYGYTF. V is TRBV6-6 and J is TRBJ1-2, with D tentatively TRBD1 (5 bases). The V and J ends lost 2 bases and 4 bases respectively, with 11 bases between them. This CDR3 has 14 residues. CDR1 is MNHNY, CDR2 SVGAGI, per germline (reference sequence).

V is TRBV15 and J is TRBJ1-5; no clear D. The CDR3 consists of 14 residues. V lost 6 bases and J 0 bases, leaving 9 bases between the germline ends. Germline assignment: CDR1 LNHNV and CDR2 YYDKDF (reference sequence). Here the CDR3 reads CATRPSYSNQPQHF. DNA for the CDR3: TGTGCCACCAGGCCCTCCTATAGCAATCAGCCCCAGCATTTT. The full variable domain, with the rest looked up from reference TRBV15 and TRBJ1-5, is DAMVIQNPRYQVTQFGKPVTLSCSQTLNHNVMYWYQQKSSQAPKLLFHYYDKDFNNEADTPDNFQSRRPNTSFCFLDIRSPGLGDTAMYLCATRPSYSNQPQHFGDGTRLSIL.

The CDR3 spells CASSLADTGRQFF. CDR3 DNA sequence: TGTGCCAGCAGCTTAGCAGATACGGGCCGGCAGTTCTTC. The V and J genes are TRBV7-9 and TRBJ2-1; D gene unclear. The germline gives CDR1 SEHNR, CDR2 FQNEAQ (reference sequence). The length of the CDR3 is 13 residues. V dropped 0 bases and J dropped 12 bases, with 12 bases sitting between them.

This clone was picked up one time. The chain combines TRBV7-8 with TRBJ2-7; D is ambiguous. Germline-derived CDR1 and CDR2 are SGHVS and FQNEAQ. This CDR3 region has 14 residues. V was cut by 1 base and J by 5 bases, with 12 bases left in between. CDR3 nucleotides: TGTGCCAGCAGCTTAGAGGGCAGGTGGGACGAGCAGTACTTC. This gives the protein CASSLEGRWDEQYF.

The chain links TRBV4-3 to TRBJ1-1; tentatively, D is TRBD1 (5 bases). Trimming left V 0 bases short and J 5 bases short, with 16 bases between. Germline V lookup: CDR1 LGHNA, CDR2 YSLEER. The CDR3 sequence is 16 residues long. The DNA for the CDR3 is TGCGCCAGCAGCCAAGACCGGCTCGGGGGGGGGACTGAAGCTTTCTTT. Translation: CASSQDRLGGGTEAFF.

The chain carries TRBV11-3 and TRBJ2-2, with unresolved D. This CDR3 has 11 amino acids. Germline-derived CDR1 and CDR2 are SGHNT and YENEEA. V was clipped by 1 base and J by 6 bases, with 0 bases between them. CDR3 coding DNA: TGTGCCAGCAGCTTAGCCGGGGAGCTGTTTTTT. It is translated as CASSLAGELFF. Full variable domain (rest looked up from reference TRBV11-3 and TRBJ2-2): EAGVVQSPRYKIIEKKQPVAFWCNPISGHNTLYWYLQNLGQGPELLIRYENEEAVDDSQLPKDRFSAERLKGVDSTLKIQPAELGDSAVYLCASSLAGELFFGEGSRLTVL.

The chain has TRBV30 and TRBJ1-4; TRBD1 matches 11 bases. Looked up from germline, CDR1 is GTSNPN and CDR2 is SVGIG (reference sequence). This CDR3 region has 13 residues. The trim removed 3 bases at V and 8 bases at J, leaving 2 bases unmatched. For the CDR3, the DNA is TGTGCCTGGAGGGGACAGGGGGAAGAAAAACTGTTTTTT. Encoded protein: CAWRGQGEEKLFF.

Only one count was recorded for this clone. The chain joins TRBV27 to TRBJ1-2; 7 nucleotides agree with TRBD1. There are 17 residues in the CDR3. Trimming cost V 6 bases and J 4 bases; bases outside gene matches: 17. The germline CDR1 and CDR2 sequences are MNHEY and SMNVEV (reference sequence). This CDR3 reads CASSPRSLDRDPYGYTF. The CDR3 region has the DNA TGTGCCAGCAGCCCAAGGTCGTTAGACAGGGACCCCTATGGCTACACCTTC.

This chain uses TRBV7-8 with TRBJ2-1; 7 positions agree with TRBD2. V shed 5 bases, J shed 7 bases, and the junction held 8 bases outside the gene matches. The CDR3 has 14 amino acids. Germline V gene lookup returns CDR1 SGHVS and CDR2 FQNEAQ. Written as DNA, the CDR3 is TGTGCCAGCAGCAACCTAGTCGGGGGGAATGAGCAGTTCTTC. It translates to CASSNLVGGNEQFF.

V usage is TRBV2 and J usage is TRBJ2-5; no definite D call. Trimming took off 7 bases at V and 3 bases at J, with 15 bases between the two ends. The CDR3 spans 14 residues. Germline V gene lookup returns CDR1 SNHLY and CDR2 FYNNEI. CDR3 sequence (DNA): TGTGCCAGCACCCTCACAACAAGTAAAGAGACCCAGTACTTC. Translating it yields CASTLTTSKETQYF.

This rearrangement joins TRBV19 to TRBJ1-1, with D perhaps matching TRBD1 (5 bases). This CDR3 is built from 13 residues. CDR1 is LNHDA, CDR2 SQIVND, per germline (reference sequence). Trimming removed 3 bases from V and 3 bases from J, with 8 bases in between. CDR3 nucleotide sequence: TGTGCCAGTAGTATTCGGGGGGACACTGAAGCTTTCTTT. Amino acids: CASSIRGDTEAFF.

The CDR3 sequence is CASSPSGGSSYEQYF. Here the CDR3 DNA reads TGTGCCAGCTCACCAAGTGGGGGCTCATCCTACGAGCAGTACTTC. The genes are TRBV18 and TRBJ2-7, with D tentatively TRBD1 (6 bases). Germline V gene lookup returns CDR1 KGHSH and CDR2 LQKENI. The CDR3 runs 15 residues. The germline V and J ends were trimmed by 2 bases and 1 base, with 12 bases remaining between them.

Only one count was recorded for this clone. This chain joins TRBV9 and TRBJ1-6, with D possibly TRBD1 on 6 matching bases. This CDR3 has 13 amino acids. From germline, CDR1 is SGDLS and CDR2 YYNGEE. Trimming took 3 bases from V and 10 from J, leaving 11 bases between them. CDR3 sequence reads: CASSERQASPLHF. The CDR3 nucleotides are TGTGCCAGCAGCGAGCGACAGGCCTCACCCCTCCACTTT.

The chain links TRBV27 to TRBJ2-7, with 7 positions matching TRBD2. This CDR3 region has 13 residues. Germline V CDR1 and CDR2: MNHEY, SMNVEV (reference sequence). V lost 5 bases and J lost 2; bases outside the gene matches: 3. The CDR3 loop reads CASSPGLPYEQYF. CDR3 coding DNA: TGTGCCAGCAGTCCGGGACTACCCTACGAGCAGTACTTC.

The V gene is TRBV2, the J gene TRBJ2-1; 10 bases map to TRBD2. Germline V gene lookup returns CDR1 SNHLY and CDR2 FYNNEI. J gave up 10 bases and V 7 bases, and 13 bases lay outside the gene matches. The CDR3 is 15 residues long. The CDR3 sequence is CASTPLASGGLEQFF. The CDR3 DNA sequence: TGTGCCAGCACCCCCCTGGCTAGCGGGGGCCTAGAGCAGTTCTTC.

The gene calls are TRBV28 and TRBJ2-2, with TRBD2 matching over 9 bases. This CDR3 is built from 19 residues. The V segment lost 5 bases and the J segment 2 bases; nucleotides outside the gene matches: 15. CDR1 and CDR2 (germline): MDHEN, SYDVKM. CDR3 coding DNA: TGTGCCAGCAGTCCGGGACTAGCCCTTCGCTCCACAAACACCGGGGAGCTGTTTTTT. This translates into CASSPGLALRSTNTGELFF. The full variable domain, its missing parts supplied by reference TRBV28 and TRBJ2-2, is DVKVTQSSRYLVKRTGEKVFLECVQDMDHENMFWYRQDPGLGLRLIYFSYDVKMKEKGDIPEGYSVSREKKERFSLILESASTNQTSMYLCASSPGLALRSTNTGELFFGEGSRLTVL.

This chain joins TRBV27 and TRBJ1-5; D ambiguous. V was trimmed by 4 bases and J by 7 bases, leaving 11 bases between them. The CDR3 is made up of 13 amino acids. The V gene's germline CDR1 is MNHEY and CDR2 SMNVEV (reference sequence). The CDR3 region has the DNA TGTGCCAGCAGTTCCACCTTGGGACAGCCCCAGCATTTT. Its protein is CASSSTLGQPQHF.